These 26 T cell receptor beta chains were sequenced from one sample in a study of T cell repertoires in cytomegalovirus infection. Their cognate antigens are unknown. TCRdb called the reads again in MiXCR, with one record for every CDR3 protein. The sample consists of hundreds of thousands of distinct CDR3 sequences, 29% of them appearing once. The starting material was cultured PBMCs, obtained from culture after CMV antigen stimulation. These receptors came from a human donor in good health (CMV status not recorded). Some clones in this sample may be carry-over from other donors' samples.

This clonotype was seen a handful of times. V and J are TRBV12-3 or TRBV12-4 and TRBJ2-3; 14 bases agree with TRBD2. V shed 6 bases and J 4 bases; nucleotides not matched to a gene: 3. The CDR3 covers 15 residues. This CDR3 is CASRRLAGGPDTQYF. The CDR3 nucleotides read TGTGCCAGCAGGAGACTAGCGGGGGGGCCAGATACGCAGTATTTT.

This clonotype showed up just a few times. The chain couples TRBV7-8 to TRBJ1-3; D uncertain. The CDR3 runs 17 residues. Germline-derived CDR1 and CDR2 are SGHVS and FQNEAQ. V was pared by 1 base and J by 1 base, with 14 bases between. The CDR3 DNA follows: TGTGCCAGCAGCTTAGAGCGGTGGCCAGGTTCTGGAAACACCATATATTTT. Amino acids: CASSLERWPGSGNTIYF.

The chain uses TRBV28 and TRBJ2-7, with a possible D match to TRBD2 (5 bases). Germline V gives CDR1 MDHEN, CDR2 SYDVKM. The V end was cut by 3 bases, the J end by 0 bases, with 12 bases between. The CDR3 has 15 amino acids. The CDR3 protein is CASSFEGRGSYEQYF. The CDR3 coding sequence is TGTGCCAGCAGTTTTGAGGGTCGGGGCTCCTACGAGCAGTACTTC.

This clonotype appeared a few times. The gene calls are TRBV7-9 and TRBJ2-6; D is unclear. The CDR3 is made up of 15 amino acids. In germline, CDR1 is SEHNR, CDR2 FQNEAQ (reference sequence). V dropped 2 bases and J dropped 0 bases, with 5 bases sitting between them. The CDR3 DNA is TGTGCCAGCAGCTTAATACGCTCTGGGGCCAACGTCCTGACTTTC. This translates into CASSLIRSGANVLTF.

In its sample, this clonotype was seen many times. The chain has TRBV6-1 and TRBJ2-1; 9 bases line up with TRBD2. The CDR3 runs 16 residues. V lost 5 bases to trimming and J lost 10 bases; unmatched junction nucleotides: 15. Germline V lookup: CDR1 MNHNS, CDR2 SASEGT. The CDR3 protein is CASSSFPGLAGLEQFF. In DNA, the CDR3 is TGTGCCAGCAGTTCATTTCCGGGACTAGCCGGGTTAGAGCAGTTCTTC.

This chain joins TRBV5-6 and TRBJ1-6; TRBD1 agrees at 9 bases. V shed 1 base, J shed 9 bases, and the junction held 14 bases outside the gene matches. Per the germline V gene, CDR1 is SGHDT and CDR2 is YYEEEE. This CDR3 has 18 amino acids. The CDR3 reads CASSLLTQGQGKASPLHF. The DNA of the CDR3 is TGTGCCAGCAGCTTGCTAACCCAAGGACAGGGGAAAGCTTCACCCCTCCACTTT.

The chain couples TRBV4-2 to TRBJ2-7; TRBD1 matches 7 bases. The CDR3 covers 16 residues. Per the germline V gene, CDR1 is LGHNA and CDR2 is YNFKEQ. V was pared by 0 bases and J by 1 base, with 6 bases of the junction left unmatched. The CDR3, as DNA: TGTGCCAGCAGCCAAGAAGGCAGGGGGAAGTCCTACGAGCAGTACTTC. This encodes CASSQEGRGKSYEQYF.

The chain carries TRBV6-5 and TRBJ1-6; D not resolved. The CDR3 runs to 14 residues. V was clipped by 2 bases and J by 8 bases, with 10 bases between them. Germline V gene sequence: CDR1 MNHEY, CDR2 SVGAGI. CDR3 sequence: CASSYGQRDSPLHF. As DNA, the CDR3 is TGTGCCAGCAGTTACGGGCAGAGAGATTCACCCCTCCACTTT.

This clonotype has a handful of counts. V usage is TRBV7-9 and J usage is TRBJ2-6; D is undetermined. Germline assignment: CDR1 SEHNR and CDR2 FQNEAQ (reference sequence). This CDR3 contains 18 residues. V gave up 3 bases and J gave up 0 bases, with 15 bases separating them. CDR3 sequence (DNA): TGTGCCAGCAGCTTCCCGAAGGGCCAAGACTCTGGGGCCAACGTCCTGACTTTC. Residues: CASSFPKGQDSGANVLTF.

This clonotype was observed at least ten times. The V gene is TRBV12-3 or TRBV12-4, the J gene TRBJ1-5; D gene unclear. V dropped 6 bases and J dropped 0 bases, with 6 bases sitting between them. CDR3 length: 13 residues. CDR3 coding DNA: TGTGCCAGCAGGGTGACTAGCAATCAGCCCCAGCATTTT. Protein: CASRVTSNQPQHF.

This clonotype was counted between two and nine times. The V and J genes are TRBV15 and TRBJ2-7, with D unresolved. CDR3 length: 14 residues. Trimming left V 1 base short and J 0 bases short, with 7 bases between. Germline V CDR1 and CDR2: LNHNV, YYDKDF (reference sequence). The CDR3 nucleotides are TGTGCCACCAGCAGAGTTAAGGACTCCTACGAGCAGTACTTC. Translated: CATSRVKDSYEQYF.

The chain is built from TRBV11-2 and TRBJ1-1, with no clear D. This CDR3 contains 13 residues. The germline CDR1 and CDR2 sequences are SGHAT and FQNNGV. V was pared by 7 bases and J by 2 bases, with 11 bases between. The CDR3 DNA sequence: TGTGCCAGCACCCTCCTGCGTAACACTGAAGCTTTCTTT. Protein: CASTLLRNTEAFF.

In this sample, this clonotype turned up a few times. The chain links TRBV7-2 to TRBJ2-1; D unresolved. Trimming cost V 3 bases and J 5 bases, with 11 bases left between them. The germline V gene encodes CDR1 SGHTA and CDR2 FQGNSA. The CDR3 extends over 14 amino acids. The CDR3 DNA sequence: TGTGCCAGCAGCTTGGGCGTCAGTGACAATGAGCAGTTCTTC. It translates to CASSLGVSDNEQFF.

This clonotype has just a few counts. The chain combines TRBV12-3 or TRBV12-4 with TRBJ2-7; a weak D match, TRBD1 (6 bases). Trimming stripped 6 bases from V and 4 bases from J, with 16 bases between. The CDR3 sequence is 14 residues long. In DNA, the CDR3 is TGTGCCAGCAGACAAACGACAGGAACTTACGAGCAGTACTTC. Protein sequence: CASRQTTGTYEQYF.

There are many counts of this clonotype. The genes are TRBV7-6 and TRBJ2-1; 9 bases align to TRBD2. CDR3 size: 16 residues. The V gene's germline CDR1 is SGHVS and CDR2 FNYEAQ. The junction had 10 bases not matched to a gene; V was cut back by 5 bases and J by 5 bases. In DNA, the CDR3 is TGTGCCAGCAGCCATTCTGGCGGGAGGGCCCACAATGAGCAGTTCTTC. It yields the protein CASSHSGGRAHNEQFF. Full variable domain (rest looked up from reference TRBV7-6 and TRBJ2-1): GAGVSQSPRYKVTKRGQDVALRCDPISGHVSLYWYRQALGQGPEFLTYFNYEAQQDKSGLPNDRFSAERPEGSISTLTIQRTEQRDSAMYRCASSHSGGRAHNEQFFGPGTRLTVL.

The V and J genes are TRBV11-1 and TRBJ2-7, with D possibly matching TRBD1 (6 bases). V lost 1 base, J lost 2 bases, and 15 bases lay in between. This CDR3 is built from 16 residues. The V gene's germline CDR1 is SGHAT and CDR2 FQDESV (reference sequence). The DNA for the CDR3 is TGTGCCAGCAGCTTAGGGACAGCCGACCATCCCTACGAGCAGTACTTC. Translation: CASSLGTADHPYEQYF.

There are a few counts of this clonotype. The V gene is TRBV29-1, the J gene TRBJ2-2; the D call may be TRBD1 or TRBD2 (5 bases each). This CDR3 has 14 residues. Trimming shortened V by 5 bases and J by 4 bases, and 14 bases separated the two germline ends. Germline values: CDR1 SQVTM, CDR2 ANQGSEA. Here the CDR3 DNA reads TGCAGCGTTCCGGGGCGACAAACCACCGGGGAGCTGTTTTTT. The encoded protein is CSVPGRQTTGELFF.

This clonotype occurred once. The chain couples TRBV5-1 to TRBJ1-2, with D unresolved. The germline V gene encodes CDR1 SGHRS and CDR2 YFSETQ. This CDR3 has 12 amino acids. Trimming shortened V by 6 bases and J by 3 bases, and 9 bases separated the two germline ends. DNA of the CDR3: TGCGCCAGCAAAGGAGGTGACTATGGCTACACCTTC. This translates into CASKGGDYGYTF.

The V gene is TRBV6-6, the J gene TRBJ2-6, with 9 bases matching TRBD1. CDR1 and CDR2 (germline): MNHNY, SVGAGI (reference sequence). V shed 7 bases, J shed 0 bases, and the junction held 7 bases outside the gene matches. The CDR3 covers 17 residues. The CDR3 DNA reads TGTGCCAGCAACTGGGGACAGGGAAGCTCTGGGGCCAACGTCCTGACTTTC. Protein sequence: CASNWGQGSSGANVLTF.

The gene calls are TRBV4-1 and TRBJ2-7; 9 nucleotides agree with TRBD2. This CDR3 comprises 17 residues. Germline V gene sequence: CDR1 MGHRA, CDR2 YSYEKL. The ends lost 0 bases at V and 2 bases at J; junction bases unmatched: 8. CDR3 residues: CASSQESYQRGAYEQYF. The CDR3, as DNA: TGCGCCAGCAGCCAAGAATCGTACCAGCGGGGGGCCTACGAGCAGTACTTC.

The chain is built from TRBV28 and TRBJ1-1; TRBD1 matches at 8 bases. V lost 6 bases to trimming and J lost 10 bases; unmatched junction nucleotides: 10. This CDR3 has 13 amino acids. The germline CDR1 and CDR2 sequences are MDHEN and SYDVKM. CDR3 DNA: TGTGCCAGCAGCGGACAGGGTCTAATTCGAGCTTTCTTT. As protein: CASSGQGLIRAFF.

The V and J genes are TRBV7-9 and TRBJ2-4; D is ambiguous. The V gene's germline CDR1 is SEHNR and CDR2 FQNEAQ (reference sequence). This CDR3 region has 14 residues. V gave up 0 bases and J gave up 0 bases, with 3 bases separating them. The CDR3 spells CASSLAVAKNIQYF. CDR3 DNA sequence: TGTGCCAGCAGCTTAGCTGTAGCCAAAAACATTCAGTACTTC.

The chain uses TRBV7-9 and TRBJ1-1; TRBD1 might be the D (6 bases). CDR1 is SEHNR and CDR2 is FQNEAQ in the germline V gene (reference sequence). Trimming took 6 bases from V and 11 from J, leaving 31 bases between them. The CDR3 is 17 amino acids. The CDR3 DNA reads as TGTGCCAGCAGGCCCGTAGGGGGGGAAGGAGGGGGGCTGAGCGCTTTCTTT. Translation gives CASRPVGGEGGGLSAFF.

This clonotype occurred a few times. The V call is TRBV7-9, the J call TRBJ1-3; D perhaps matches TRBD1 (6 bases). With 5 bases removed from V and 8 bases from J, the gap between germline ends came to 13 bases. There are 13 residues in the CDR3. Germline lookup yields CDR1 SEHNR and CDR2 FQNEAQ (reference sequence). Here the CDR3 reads CASSGGGRDTIYF. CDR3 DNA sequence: TGTGCCAGCAGCGGGGGCGGGAGAGACACCATATATTTT.

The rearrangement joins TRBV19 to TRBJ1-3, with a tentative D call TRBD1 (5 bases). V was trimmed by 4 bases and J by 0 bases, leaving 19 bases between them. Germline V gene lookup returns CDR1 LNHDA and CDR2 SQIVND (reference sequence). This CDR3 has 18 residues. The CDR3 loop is CASSRKLRTLDSGNTIYF. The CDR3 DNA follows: TGTGCCAGTAGTAGAAAGCTGAGGACACTCGACTCTGGAAACACCATATATTTT.

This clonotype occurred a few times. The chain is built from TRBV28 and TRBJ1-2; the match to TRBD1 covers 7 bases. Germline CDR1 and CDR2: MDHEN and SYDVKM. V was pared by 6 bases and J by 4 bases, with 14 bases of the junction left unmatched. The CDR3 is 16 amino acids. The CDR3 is CASRTSGQIQGYGYTF. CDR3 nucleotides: TGTGCCAGCAGGACCTCGGGACAGATCCAGGGCTATGGCTACACCTTC.